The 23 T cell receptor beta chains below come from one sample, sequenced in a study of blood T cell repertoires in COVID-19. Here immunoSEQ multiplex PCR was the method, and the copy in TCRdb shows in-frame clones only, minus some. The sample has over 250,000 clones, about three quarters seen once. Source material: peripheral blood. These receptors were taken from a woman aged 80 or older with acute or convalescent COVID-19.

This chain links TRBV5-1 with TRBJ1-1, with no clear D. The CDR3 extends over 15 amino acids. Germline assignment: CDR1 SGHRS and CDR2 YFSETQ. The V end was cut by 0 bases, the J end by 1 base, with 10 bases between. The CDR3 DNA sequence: TGCGCCAGCAGCTTGGCCGTTGGCGGGAACACTGAAGCTTTCTTT. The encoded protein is CASSLAVGGNTEAFF.

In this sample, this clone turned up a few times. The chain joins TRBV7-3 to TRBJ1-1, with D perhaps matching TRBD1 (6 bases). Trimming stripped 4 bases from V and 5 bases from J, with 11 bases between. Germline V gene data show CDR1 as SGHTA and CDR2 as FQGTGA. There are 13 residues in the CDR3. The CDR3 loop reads CASSSTGSTEAFF. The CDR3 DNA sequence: TGTGCCAGCAGCTCTACAGGGAGTACTGAAGCTTTCTTT.

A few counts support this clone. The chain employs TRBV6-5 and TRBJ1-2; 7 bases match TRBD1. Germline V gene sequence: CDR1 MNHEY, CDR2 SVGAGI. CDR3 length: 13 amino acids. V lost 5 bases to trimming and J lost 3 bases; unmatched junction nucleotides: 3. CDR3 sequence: CASSPTGDYGYTF. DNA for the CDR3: TGTGCCAGCAGTCCCACAGGGGACTATGGCTACACCTTC.

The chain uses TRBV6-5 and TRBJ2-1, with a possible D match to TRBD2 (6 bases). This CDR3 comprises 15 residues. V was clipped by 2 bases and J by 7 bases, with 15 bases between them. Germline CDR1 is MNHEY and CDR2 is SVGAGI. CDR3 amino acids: CASSYDERRGNEQFF. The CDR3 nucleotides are TGTGCCAGCAGTTACGATGAGCGGAGGGGTAATGAGCAGTTCTTC.

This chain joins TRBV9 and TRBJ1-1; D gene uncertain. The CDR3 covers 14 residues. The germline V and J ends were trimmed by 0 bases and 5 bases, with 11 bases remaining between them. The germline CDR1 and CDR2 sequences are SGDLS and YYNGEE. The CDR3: CASSVGPTETEAFF. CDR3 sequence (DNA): TGTGCCAGCAGCGTAGGTCCAACGGAGACTGAAGCTTTCTTT.

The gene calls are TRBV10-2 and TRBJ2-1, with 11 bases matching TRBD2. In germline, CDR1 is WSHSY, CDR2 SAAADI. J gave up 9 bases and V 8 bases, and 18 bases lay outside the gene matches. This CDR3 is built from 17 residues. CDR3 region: CASEKSYLAGGGGEQFF. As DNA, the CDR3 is TGCGCCAGCGAGAAGTCCTATTTAGCGGGAGGGGGGGGTGAGCAGTTCTTC.

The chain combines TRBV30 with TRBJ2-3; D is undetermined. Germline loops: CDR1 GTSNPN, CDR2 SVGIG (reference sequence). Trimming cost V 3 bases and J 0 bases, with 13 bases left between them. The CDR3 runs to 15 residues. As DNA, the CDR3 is TGTGCCTGGAGGCGTAAAGATCTAAGCACAGATACGCAGTATTTT. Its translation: CAWRRKDLSTDTQYF.

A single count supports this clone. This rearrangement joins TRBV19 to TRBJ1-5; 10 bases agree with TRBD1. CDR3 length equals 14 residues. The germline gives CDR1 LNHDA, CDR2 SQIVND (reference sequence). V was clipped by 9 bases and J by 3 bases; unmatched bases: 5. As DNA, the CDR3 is TGTGCCAGCTCGGGACAGGGGTACAATCAGCCCCAGCATTTT. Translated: CASSGQGYNQPQHF.

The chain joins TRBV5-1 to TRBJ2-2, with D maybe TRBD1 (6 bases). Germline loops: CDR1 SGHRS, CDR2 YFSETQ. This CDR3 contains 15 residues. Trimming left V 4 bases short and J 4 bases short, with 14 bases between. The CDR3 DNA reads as TGCGCCAGCAGCGAACAGGGCTTCGGCACCGGGGAGCTGTTTTTT. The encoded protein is CASSEQGFGTGELFF.

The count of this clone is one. In DNA, the CDR3 is TGTGCCAGCAGTTTATGGGGAGGGTACGAGCAGTACTTC. The encoded protein is CASSLWGGYEQYF. The V and J genes are TRBV12-3 or TRBV12-4 and TRBJ2-7; 7 bases are a match to TRBD2. The CDR3 contains 13 residues. Trimming removed 2 bases from V and 4 bases from J; junction bases left unmatched: 2.

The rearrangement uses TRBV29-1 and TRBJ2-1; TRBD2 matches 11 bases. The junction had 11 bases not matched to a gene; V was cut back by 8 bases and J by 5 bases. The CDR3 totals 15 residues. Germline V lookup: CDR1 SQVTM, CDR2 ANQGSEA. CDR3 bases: TGCAGCTCTGGGGGGGGACTAGCGGAGAACAATGAGCAGTTCTTC. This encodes CSSGGGLAENNEQFF.

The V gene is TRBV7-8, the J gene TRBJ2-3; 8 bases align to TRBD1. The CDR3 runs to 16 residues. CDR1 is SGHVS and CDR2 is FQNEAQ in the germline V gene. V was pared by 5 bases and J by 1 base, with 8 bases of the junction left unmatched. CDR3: CASSPRTGYRTDTQYF. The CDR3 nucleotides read TGTGCCAGCAGCCCCAGGACAGGGTATCGCACAGATACGCAGTATTTT.

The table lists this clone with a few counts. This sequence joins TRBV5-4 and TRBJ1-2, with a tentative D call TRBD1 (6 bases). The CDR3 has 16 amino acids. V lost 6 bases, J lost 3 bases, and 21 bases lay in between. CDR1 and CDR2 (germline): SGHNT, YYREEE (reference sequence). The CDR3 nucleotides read TGTGCCAGCACCGGGGGGTGGCGGGGGCTGGACTATGGCTACACCTTC. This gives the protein CASTGGWRGLDYGYTF.

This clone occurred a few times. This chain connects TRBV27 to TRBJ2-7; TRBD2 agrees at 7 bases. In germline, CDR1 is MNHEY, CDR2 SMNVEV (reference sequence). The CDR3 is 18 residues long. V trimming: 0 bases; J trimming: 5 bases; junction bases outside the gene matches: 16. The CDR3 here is CASSLSRQFGLGRHEQYF. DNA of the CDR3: TGTGCCAGCAGTTTATCCCGACAGTTTGGACTAGGCCGTCACGAGCAGTACTTC.

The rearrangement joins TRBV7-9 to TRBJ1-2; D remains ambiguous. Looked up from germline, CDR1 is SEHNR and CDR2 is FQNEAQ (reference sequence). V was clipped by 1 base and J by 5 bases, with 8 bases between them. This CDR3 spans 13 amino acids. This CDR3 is CASSLGEVYGYTF. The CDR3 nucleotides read TGTGCCAGCAGCTTAGGGGAGGTTTATGGCTACACCTTC.

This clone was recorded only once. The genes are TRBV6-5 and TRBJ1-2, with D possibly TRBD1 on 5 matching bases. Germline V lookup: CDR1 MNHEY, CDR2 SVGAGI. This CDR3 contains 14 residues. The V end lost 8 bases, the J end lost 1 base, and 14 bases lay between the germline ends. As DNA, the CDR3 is TGTGCCAGCCGAGCAAGGGGACTTAACTATGGCTACACCTTC. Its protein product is CASRARGLNYGYTF.

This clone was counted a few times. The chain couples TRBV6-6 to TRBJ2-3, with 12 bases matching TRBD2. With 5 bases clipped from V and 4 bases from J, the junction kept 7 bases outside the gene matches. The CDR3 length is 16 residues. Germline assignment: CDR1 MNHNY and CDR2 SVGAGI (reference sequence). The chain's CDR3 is CASSLLAGGSADTQYF. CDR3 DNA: TGTGCCAGCAGTCTACTAGCGGGAGGTAGTGCAGATACGCAGTATTTT.

The CDR3 DNA reads TGTGCCTGGAGTATGGGAGCCCTGTACAATGAGCAGTTCTTC. The encoded protein is CAWSMGALYNEQFF. V and J are TRBV30 and TRBJ2-1, with D perhaps matching TRBD2 (5 bases). Germline assignment: CDR1 GTSNPN and CDR2 SVGIG (reference sequence). This CDR3 contains 14 residues. Trimming shortened V by 2 bases and J by 4 bases, and 12 bases separated the two germline ends.

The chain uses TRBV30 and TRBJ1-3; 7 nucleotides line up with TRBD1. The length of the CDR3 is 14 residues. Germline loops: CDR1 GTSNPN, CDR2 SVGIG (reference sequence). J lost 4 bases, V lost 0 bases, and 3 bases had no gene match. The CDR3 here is CAWSVLDRGNTIYF. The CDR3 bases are TGTGCCTGGAGTGTATTGGACAGGGGAAACACCATATATTTT.

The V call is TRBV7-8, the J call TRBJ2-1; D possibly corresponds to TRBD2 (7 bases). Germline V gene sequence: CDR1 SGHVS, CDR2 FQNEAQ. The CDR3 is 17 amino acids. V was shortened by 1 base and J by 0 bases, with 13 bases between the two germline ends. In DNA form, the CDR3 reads TGTGCCAGCAGCTTAGGGGGGGGCGGGAGCTCCTACAATGAGCAGTTCTTC. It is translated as CASSLGGGGSSYNEQFF.

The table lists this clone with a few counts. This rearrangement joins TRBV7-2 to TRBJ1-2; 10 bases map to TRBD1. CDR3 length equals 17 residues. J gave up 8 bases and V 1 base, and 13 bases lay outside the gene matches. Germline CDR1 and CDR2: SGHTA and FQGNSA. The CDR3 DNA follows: TGTGCCAGCAGCTTAGACTCGAGACAGGGGGCGACGAAAGGCTACACCTTC. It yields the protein CASSLDSRQGATKGYTF.

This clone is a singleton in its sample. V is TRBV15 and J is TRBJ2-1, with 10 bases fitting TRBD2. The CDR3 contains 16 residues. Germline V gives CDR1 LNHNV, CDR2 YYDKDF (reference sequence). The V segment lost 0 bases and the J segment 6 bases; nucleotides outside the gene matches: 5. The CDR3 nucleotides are TGTGCCACCAGCAGAGATAAAGCGGGGGGGTTCAATGAGCAGTTCTTC. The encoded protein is CATSRDKAGGFNEQFF.

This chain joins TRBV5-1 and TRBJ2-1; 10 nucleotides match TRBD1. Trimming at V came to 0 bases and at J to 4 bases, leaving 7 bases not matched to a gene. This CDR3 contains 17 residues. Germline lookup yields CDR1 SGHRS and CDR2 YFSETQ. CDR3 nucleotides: TGCGCCAGCAGCTTGGGGTTCTGGGGACAGGGGTACAATGAGCAGTTCTTC. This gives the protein CASSLGFWGQGYNEQFF. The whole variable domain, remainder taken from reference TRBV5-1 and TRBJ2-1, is KAGVTQTPRYLIKTRGQQVTLSCSPISGHRSVSWYQQTPGQGLQFLFEYFSETQRNKGNFPGRFSGRQFSNSRSEMNVSTLELGDSALYLCASSLGFWGQGYNEQFFGPGTRLTVL.